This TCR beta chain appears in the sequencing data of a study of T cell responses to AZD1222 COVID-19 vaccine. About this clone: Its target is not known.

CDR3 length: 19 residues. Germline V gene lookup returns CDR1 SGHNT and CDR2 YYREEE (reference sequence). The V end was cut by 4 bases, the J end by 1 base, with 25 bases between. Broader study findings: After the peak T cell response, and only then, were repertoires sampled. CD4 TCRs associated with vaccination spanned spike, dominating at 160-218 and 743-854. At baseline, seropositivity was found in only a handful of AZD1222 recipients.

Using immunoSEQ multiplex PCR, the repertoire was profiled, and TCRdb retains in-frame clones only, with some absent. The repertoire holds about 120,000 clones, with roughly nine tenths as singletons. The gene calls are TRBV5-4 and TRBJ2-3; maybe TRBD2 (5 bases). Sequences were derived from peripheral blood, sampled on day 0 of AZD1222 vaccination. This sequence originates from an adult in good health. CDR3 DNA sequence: TGTGCCAGCAGCACCCCCGGTGGACTTCTAACGGCCGGCACAGATACGCAGTATTTT. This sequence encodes CASSTPGGLLTAGTDTQYF.